Listed here is a single T cell receptor beta chain. Its antigen is unidentified. These data belong to a study of cytomegalovirus exposure and HLA in healthy donors. The study, taken as a whole, reports: Investigators reported more than 150 TCR beta chains as tied to cytomegalovirus. Association of 16,951 TCR beta sequences with HLA alleles was found at 0.05 false discovery rate in a later analysis.

Trimming took 1 base from V and 3 from J, leaving 9 bases between them. The CDR3 consists of 14 residues. Germline CDR1 and CDR2: SGHRS and YFSETQ. Primers: 60 Vbeta forward and 13 Jbeta reverse. Original data processing: Later work found 74 million or so unique TCR beta chains, with roughly 11 million shared. Sequenced by immunoSEQ multiplex PCR; TCRdb stores in-frame clones only, minus some. The DNA was the basis for D and trimming; V, J and clone size are from that table. The sample yields over 150,000 clones, 70% to 80% seen once. V is TRBV5-1 and J is TRBJ2-3, with a tentative D call TRBD1 (6 bases). The TCR comes from a man aged 25-45 years in good health and CMV-seronegative. Sequenced input: PBMCs. Here the CDR3 DNA reads TGCGCCAGCAGCTTGTATACAGGGACAGATACGCAGTATTTT. It is translated as CASSLYTGTDTQYF.